One and the same sample provided the 5 T cell receptor beta chains below, sequenced in a study of memory CD4+ T cells and cytomegalovirus serostatus. Single viable CD3+CD4+CD8-CD45RO+ cells were sorted as the memory CD4+ T cells. Measured with immunoSEQ multiplex PCR; TCRdb has only the in-frame clones, and not every one. This table has 61,000 or so clones, about three quarters appearing once. Material: memory CD4+ T cells from blood. Every receptor here comes from an adult in good health and CMV-seronegative. Some clones in this sample may be carry-over from other donors' samples.

This chain links TRBV27 with TRBJ1-5; 7 bases line up with TRBD1. V shed 4 bases, J shed 2 bases, and the junction held 5 bases outside the gene matches. CDR1 is MNHEY, CDR2 SMNVEV, per germline (reference sequence). The CDR3 is 15 residues long. CDR3 DNA sequence: TGTGCCAGCAGTTCAGGTGGGACAGGCAATCAGCCCCAGCATTTT. Residues: CASSSGGTGNQPQHF.

This chain's CDR3 is CASRQDYNTEAFF. In DNA form, the CDR3 reads TGTGCCAGCCGCCAGGATTATAACACTGAAGCTTTCTTT. V usage is TRBV6-1 and J usage is TRBJ1-1; D uncertain. The ends were cut back, 8 bases at V and 2 bases at J, with 12 bases in the middle. This CDR3 has 13 residues. Germline CDR1 and CDR2: MNHNS and SASEGT.

This rearrangement joins TRBV30 to TRBJ2-1, with TRBD2 identical over 12 bases. This CDR3 is 15 amino acids long. V gave up 2 bases and J gave up 6 bases; unmatched junction bases: 5. In germline, CDR1 is GTSNPN, CDR2 SVGIG (reference sequence). CDR3 loop: CAWSTSGRPPNEQFF. CDR3 in DNA: TGTGCCTGGAGTACTAGCGGGAGGCCCCCCAATGAGCAGTTCTTC.

CDR3 sequence reads: CASRGVSTDTQYF. The DNA for the CDR3 is TGTGCCAGCAGGGGCGTAAGCACAGATACGCAGTATTTT. The V gene is TRBV2, the J gene TRBJ2-3; D not certain. Trimming removed 6 bases from V and 0 bases from J, with 7 bases in between. Germline V gene lookup returns CDR1 SNHLY and CDR2 FYNNEI. The CDR3 extends over 13 amino acids.

This chain connects TRBV10-3 to TRBJ1-5, with D maybe TRBD1 (6 bases). Germline CDR1 is ENHRY and CDR2 is SYGVKD. V shed 6 bases and J shed 0 bases, with 15 bases lying between them. The CDR3 has 16 residues. CDR3 in amino acids: CAISGGGQNSNQPQHF. The CDR3 DNA reads TGTGCCATCAGCGGGGGGGGGCAGAATAGCAATCAGCCCCAGCATTTT.